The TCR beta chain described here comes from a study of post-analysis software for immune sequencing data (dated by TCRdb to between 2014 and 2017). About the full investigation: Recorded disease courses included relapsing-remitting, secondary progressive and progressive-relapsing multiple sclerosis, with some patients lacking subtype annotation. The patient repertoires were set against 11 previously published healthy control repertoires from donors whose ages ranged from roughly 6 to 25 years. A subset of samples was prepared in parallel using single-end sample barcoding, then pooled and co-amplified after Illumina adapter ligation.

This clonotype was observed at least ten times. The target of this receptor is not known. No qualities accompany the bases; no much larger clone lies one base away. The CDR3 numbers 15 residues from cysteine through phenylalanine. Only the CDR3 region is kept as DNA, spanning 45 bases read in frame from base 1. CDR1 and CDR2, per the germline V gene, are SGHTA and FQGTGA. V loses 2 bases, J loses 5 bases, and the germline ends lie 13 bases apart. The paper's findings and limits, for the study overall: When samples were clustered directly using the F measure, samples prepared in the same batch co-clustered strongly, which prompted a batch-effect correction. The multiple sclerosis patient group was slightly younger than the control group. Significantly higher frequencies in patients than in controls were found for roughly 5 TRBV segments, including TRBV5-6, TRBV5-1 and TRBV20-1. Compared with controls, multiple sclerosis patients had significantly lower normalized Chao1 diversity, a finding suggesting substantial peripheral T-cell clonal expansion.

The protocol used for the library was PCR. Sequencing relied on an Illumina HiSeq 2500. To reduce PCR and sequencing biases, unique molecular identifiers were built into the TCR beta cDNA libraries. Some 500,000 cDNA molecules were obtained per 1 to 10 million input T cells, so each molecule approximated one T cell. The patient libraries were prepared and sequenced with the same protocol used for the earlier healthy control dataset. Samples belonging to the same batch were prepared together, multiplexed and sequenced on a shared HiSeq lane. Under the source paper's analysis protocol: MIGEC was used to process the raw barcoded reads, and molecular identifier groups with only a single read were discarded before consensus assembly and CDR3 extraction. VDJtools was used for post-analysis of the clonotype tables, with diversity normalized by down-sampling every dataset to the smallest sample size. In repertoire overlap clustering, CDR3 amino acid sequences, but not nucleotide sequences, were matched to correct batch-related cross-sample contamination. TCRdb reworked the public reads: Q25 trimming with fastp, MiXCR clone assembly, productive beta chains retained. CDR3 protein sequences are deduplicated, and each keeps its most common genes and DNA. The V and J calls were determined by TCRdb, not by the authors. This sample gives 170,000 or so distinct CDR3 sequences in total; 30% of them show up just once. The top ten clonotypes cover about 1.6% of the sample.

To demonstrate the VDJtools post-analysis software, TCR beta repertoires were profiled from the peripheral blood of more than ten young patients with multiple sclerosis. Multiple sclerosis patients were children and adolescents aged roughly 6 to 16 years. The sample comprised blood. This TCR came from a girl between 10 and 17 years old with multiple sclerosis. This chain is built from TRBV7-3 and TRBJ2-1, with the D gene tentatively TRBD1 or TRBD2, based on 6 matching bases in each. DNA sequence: TGTGCCAGCAGCTTAGGTTTGCGGGACAACAATGAGCAGTTCTTC. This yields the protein CASSLGLRDNNEQFF.